This T cell receptor beta chain was captured in a study of radiotherapy plus CTLA-4 blockade in lung cancer. Across the whole study: Patients showed objective responses in over 15% of cases, and disease control was achieved by approximately 31%.

CDR1 and CDR2 (germline): SGHTA, FQGNSA. The J segment lost 0 bases and the V segment lost 3 bases, leaving 9 bases of the junction unmatched. This CDR3 contains 17 residues. Produced via immunoSEQ multiplex PCR; TCRdb's table is partial and in-frame only. The sample shows 60,000 or so clones, over 65% of them seen only once. This clone showed up just once. The clonotype was recovered from a human donor with non-small cell lung cancer who had a partial response to radiotherapy plus ipilimumab. The rearrangement links TRBV7-2 to TRBJ1-1; 8 nucleotides align to TRBD1. Source: peripheral blood, taken from a patient treated with radiotherapy plus ipilimumab. The CDR3 nucleotides are TGTGCCAGCAGCTTTGGCCGGACAGGGAAGGTGAACACTGAAGCTTTCTTT. It yields the protein CASSFGRTGKVNTEAFF.